The TCR beta chain under discussion was sequenced for a study of STAT5B mutations in CD4+ large granular lymphocyte leukemia. Study conclusions and caveats: Without putative leukemic clones, patient CD4-sorted repertoires remained more clonal than healthy CD4+ repertoires.

Germline V gene lookup returns CDR1 SGHNT and CDR2 YYREEE (reference sequence). CDR3 length equals 18 residues. With 0 bases removed from V and 4 bases from J, the gap between germline ends came to 19 bases. Comments on this clone: Its specificity is unknown.

The assay was immunoSEQ multiplex PCR, and TCRdb's table has in-frame clones only and misses some. The sample gives tens of thousands of clones, about four fifths of which show up once; 0.25% to 0.35% is in the top ten. This chain joins TRBV5-4 and TRBJ2-2, with D possibly TRBD2 on 6 matching bases. Sequencing was performed on CD4+ T cells from blood buffy coats. The receptor was isolated from a human donor in good health. The CDR3 loop reads CASSLAKEGRGSTGELFF. Here the CDR3 DNA reads TGTGCCAGCAGCTTGGCCAAGGAGGGGCGCGGTAGCACCGGGGAGCTGTTTTTT.